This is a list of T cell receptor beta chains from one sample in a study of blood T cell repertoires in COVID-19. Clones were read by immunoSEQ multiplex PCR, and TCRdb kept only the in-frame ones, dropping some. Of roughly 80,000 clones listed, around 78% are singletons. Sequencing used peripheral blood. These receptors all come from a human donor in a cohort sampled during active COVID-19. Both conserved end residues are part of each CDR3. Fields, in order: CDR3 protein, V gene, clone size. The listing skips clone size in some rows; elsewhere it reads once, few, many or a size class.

CDR3aa: CASSQFQGARTEAFF
v_gene: TRBV14
abundance: -

CDR3aa: CASSILTGGRGYTF
v_gene: TRBV19
abundance: -

CDR3aa: CASSLGQGRVEQYF
v_gene: TRBV5-4
abundance: -

CDR3aa: CASVSSGVSTDTQYF
v_gene: TRBV5-1
abundance: few

CDR3aa: CASSLALGSAEAFF
v_gene: TRBV7-8
abundance: -

CDR3aa: CASSLMTGSNEQFF
v_gene: TRBV9
abundance: -

CDR3aa: CATSPREENQPQHF
v_gene: TRBV24-1
abundance: -

CDR3aa: CASSDSGGAYEQYF
v_gene: TRBV5-4
abundance: -

CDR3aa: CASSPPGGHNEQFF
v_gene: TRBV7-9
abundance: few

CDR3aa: CASSFPDRDEQYF
v_gene: TRBV28
abundance: -

CDR3aa: CAWNTGYDEQFF
v_gene: TRBV30
abundance: -

CDR3aa: CAISEADSQDHYGYTF
v_gene: TRBV10-3
abundance: medium-sized

CDR3aa: CASSQASGDYNEQFF
v_gene: TRBV4-2
abundance: -

CDR3aa: CASNPKTPYNEQFF
v_gene: TRBV19
abundance: -

CDR3aa: CASSEGVTSPGDEQFF
v_gene: TRBV6-1
abundance: -

CDR3aa: CASSQGPYQPQHF
v_gene: TRBV2
abundance: few

CDR3aa: CASSPTDYEQYF
v_gene: TRBV5-1
abundance: -

CDR3aa: CASSIGGGAQETQYF
v_gene: TRBV7-7
abundance: -

CDR3aa: CASSYGQGDQPQHF
v_gene: TRBV19
abundance: -

CDR3aa: CASKGGRGDEQFF
v_gene: TRBV19
abundance: once

CDR3aa: CASSLGGEGLYEQYF
v_gene: TRBV4-1
abundance: -

CDR3aa: CASSDPGQGFLRFGYTF
v_gene: TRBV5-5
abundance: -

CDR3aa: CASSSHRDTQYF
v_gene: TRBV5-1
abundance: -

CDR3aa: CASSTWERGAKNIQYF
v_gene: TRBV18
abundance: -

CDR3aa: CASSQPGQGSTDTQYF
v_gene: TRBV4-2
abundance: -

CDR3aa: CASSLIHATGNEQFF
v_gene: TRBV18
abundance: -

CDR3aa: CASSEPSDNSGNTIYF
v_gene: TRBV2
abundance: -

CDR3aa: CASSLLPVGGGLYNEQFF
v_gene: TRBV11-2
abundance: -

CDR3aa: CASSLARLGRTSDEQFF
v_gene: TRBV7-9
abundance: -

CDR3aa: CATKGGANSPLHF
v_gene: TRBV27
abundance: once

CDR3aa: CASSAGGNTEAFF
v_gene: TRBV5-1
abundance: -